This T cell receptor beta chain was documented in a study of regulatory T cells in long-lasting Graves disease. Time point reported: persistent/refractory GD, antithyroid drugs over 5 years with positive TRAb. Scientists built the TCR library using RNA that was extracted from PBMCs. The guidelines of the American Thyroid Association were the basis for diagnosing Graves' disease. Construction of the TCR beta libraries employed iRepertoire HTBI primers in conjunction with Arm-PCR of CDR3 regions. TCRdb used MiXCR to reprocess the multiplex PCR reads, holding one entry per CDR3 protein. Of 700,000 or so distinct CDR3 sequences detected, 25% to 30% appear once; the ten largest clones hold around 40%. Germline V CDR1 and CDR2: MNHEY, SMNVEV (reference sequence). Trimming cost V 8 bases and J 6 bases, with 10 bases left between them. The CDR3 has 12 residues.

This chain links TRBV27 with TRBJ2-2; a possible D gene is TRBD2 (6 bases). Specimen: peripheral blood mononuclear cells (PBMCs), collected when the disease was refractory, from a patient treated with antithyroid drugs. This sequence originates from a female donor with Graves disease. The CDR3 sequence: CASRWGAGELFF. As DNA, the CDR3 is TGTGCCAGCCGGTGGGGGGCCGGGGAGCTGTTTTTT.